The 24 T cell receptor beta chains below were found in one sample sequenced in a study of graft-versus-host responses after intestinal transplantation. The repertoire was sequenced with immunoSEQ multiplex PCR; TCRdb's copy has only in-frame clones and lacks some. The sample has about 120,000 clones, about 95% seen once. The antigens these receptors bind are not known. The material was unstimulated CD8+ T cells sorted from spleen or lymph node cells, obtained before intestinal transplant. These receptor sequences come from a human donor who received an intestinal transplant.

V is TRBV11-3 and J is TRBJ2-5, with D maybe TRBD2 (5 bases). The closer fit of TRBJ2-7 to the DNA end suggests the J call may be wrong. Germline CDR1 is SGHNT and CDR2 is YENEEA. The length of the CDR3 is 13 residues. CDR3 protein: CASSLGELYEQYF. CDR3 DNA sequence: TGTGCCAGCAGCTTAGGGGAGCTCTACGAGCAGTACTTC.

The V call is TRBV7-9, the J call TRBJ2-7; a weak D match, TRBD2 (6 bases). The CDR3 has 14 residues. V lost 1 base and J 2 bases, leaving 9 bases between the germline ends. Germline values: CDR1 SEHNR, CDR2 FQNEAQ (reference sequence). CDR3 in amino acids: CASSLEGGPYEQYF. Written as DNA, the CDR3 is TGTGCCAGCAGCTTAGAGGGAGGCCCCTACGAGCAGTACTTC.

This rearrangement joins TRBV4-1 to TRBJ1-1, with a weak D call TRBD1 (5 bases). This CDR3 contains 15 residues. Between the trimmed V and J ends, which lost 2 bases and 2 bases, there was a span of 12 bases. Per germline, CDR1 MGHRA and CDR2 YSYEKL. CDR3 protein: CASSQLDRSNTEAFF. The CDR3 DNA reads TGCGCCAGCAGCCAATTAGACAGATCCAACACTGAAGCTTTCTTT.

This chain uses TRBV5-1 with TRBJ2-1; either TRBD1 or TRBD2 may supply D (5 bases each). This CDR3 spans 16 amino acids. Germline-derived CDR1 and CDR2 are SGHRS and YFSETQ. V was shortened by 3 bases and J by 7 bases, with 20 bases between the two germline ends. CDR3 DNA: TGCGCCAGCAGCTCAGAATTTCGGGGCTTTAGGAATGAGCAGTTCTTC. Its translation is CASSSEFRGFRNEQFF.

The chain carries TRBV7-9 and TRBJ1-3; D is uncertain. V was trimmed by 5 bases and J by 6 bases, leaving 5 bases between them. The CDR3 length is 11 residues. In germline, CDR1 is SEHNR, CDR2 FQNEAQ (reference sequence). For the CDR3, the DNA is TGTGCCAGCAGCCATGCAAACACCATATATTTT. It translates to CASSHANTIYF.

The rearrangement links TRBV9 to TRBJ2-1; D unresolved. V lost 4 bases and J lost 3, with 5 bases in between. CDR1 and CDR2 (germline): SGDLS, YYNGEE. The length of the CDR3 is 12 residues. In nucleotides, the CDR3 is TGTGCCAGCAGCCCGGACTACAATGAGCAGTTCTTC. Its translation: CASSPDYNEQFF.

This clone was found once. The chain recombines TRBV19 with TRBJ2-1; D gene unclear. With 7 bases removed from V and 2 bases from J, the gap between germline ends came to 9 bases. CDR1 LNHDA and CDR2 SQIVND come from the germline V gene (reference sequence). The CDR3 length is 13 residues. The CDR3 spells CASTASPYNEQFF. CDR3 nucleotides: TGTGCCAGTACCGCTAGTCCCTACAATGAGCAGTTCTTC.

The V call is TRBV7-2, the J call TRBJ2-3; 10 bases align to TRBD2. The germline CDR1 and CDR2 sequences are SGHTA and FQGNSA. Trimming removed 6 bases from V and 3 bases from J; junction bases left unmatched: 9. The CDR3 consists of 16 residues. In DNA, the CDR3 is TGTGCCAGCAGGTTATTAGCGGGAGGAACAACAGATACGCAGTATTTT. Protein product: CASRLLAGGTTDTQYF.

This clone has a single count. CDR3 nucleotide sequence: TGTGCCAGCAGTCCCTACCCACAGGGGAGAGGCTATGGCTACACCTTC. It specifies CASSPYPQGRGYGYTF. This chain links TRBV28 with TRBJ1-2; 7 positions match TRBD1. CDR1 is MDHEN, CDR2 SYDVKM, per germline. J gave up 4 bases and V 5 bases, and 13 bases lay outside the gene matches. There are 16 residues in the CDR3.

The chain links TRBV28 to TRBJ2-7; the D is unclear. This CDR3 spans 16 amino acids. Germline CDR1 reads MDHEN; CDR2 reads SYDVKM. V lost 5 bases and J 2 bases, leaving 19 bases between the germline ends. CDR3 sequence reads: CASSTYPRTVTYEQYF. For the CDR3, the DNA is TGTGCCAGCAGTACCTACCCCCGGACCGTAACCTACGAGCAGTACTTC.

The chain combines TRBV27 with TRBJ2-2, with TRBD1 identical over 7 bases. Trimming removed 6 bases from V and 6 bases from J; junction bases left unmatched: 10. This CDR3 is built from 15 residues. Germline V gene lookup returns CDR1 MNHEY and CDR2 SMNVEV (reference sequence). The CDR3 here is CASRGDRVRAGELFF. CDR3 sequence (DNA): TGTGCCAGCAGGGGAGACAGGGTCAGGGCCGGGGAGCTGTTTTTT.

This clone was seen more than once but under ten times. The chain couples TRBV30 to TRBJ1-5; D ambiguous. Germline lookup yields CDR1 GTSNPN and CDR2 SVGIG (reference sequence). The CDR3 contains 12 residues. Trimming took 5 bases from V and 1 from J, leaving 6 bases between them. The CDR3 DNA follows: TGTGCCTGGGAGGACAGCAATCAGCCCCAGCATTTT. Encoded protein: CAWEDSNQPQHF.

The chain is built from TRBV28 and TRBJ2-5, with 7 bases aligning to TRBD1. The J segment lost 1 base and the V segment lost 6 bases, leaving 11 bases of the junction unmatched. This CDR3 has 16 residues. The germline V gene has CDR1 MDHEN and CDR2 SYDVKM. CDR3 sequence reads: CASRWNRDSLQETQYF. CDR3 DNA sequence: TGTGCCAGCAGGTGGAACCGGGACAGCCTCCAAGAGACCCAGTACTTC.

Turning to this clone: Relative to the germline gene, one junction end is altered; a read error may explain this. This sequence joins TRBV19 and TRBJ2-7; D could derive from TRBD1 or TRBD2 (5 bases each). The CDR3 is 11 residues long. Germline CDR1 LNHDA, CDR2 SQIVND (reference sequence). CDR3 region: CASSSGPQFTF. The CDR3 bases are TGTGCCAGTAGTTCGGGACCACAGTTTACCTTC. The full variable domain, rest sourced from reference TRBV19 and TRBJ2-7, is DGGITQSPKYLFRKEGQNVTLSCEQNLNHDAMYWYRQDPGQGLRLIYYSQIVNDFQKGDIAEGYSVSREKKESFPLTVTSAQKNPTAFYLCASSSGPQFTFGPGTRLTVT.

The chain uses TRBV27 and TRBJ1-1, with D perhaps matching TRBD1 (5 bases). The CDR3 contains 14 residues. V dropped 5 bases and J dropped 1 base, with 11 bases sitting between them. Germline-derived CDR1 and CDR2 are MNHEY and SMNVEV (reference sequence). This chain's CDR3 is CASSLITGNTEAFF. In nucleotides, the CDR3 is TGTGCCAGCAGTCTAATCACAGGGAACACTGAAGCTTTCTTT.

The chain couples TRBV7-9 to TRBJ1-1; possible D gene TRBD1, 6 bases. V gave up 3 bases and J gave up 8 bases, with 16 bases separating them. The CDR3 is 14 amino acids. The germline gives CDR1 SEHNR, CDR2 FQNEAQ (reference sequence). The CDR3 nucleotides are TGTGCCAGCAGCTTTGACCTACAGGGATCCGAAGCTTTCTTT. Its protein is CASSFDLQGSEAFF.

V usage is TRBV4-3 and J usage is TRBJ2-1; D may be TRBD2 (5 bases). This CDR3 region has 18 residues. Trimming removed 0 bases at V and 2 bases at J, with 17 bases between. Germline loops: CDR1 LGHNA, CDR2 YSLEER. The DNA of the CDR3 is TGCGCCAGCAGCCAAGATCCCCCTCTCGGGGAAGCCTACAATGAGCAGTTCTTC. This sequence encodes CASSQDPPLGEAYNEQFF.

The V call is TRBV6-5, the J call TRBJ2-7; D unclear. Germline assignment: CDR1 MNHEY and CDR2 SVGAGI. This CDR3 region has 12 residues. V was clipped by 5 bases and J by 4 bases, with 9 bases between them. The CDR3 spells CASSNAIYEQYF. For the CDR3, the DNA is TGTGCCAGCAGTAACGCTATATACGAGCAGTACTTC.

This sequence joins TRBV4-1 and TRBJ2-5; the D is unclear. The V and J ends lost 4 bases and 2 bases respectively, with 14 bases between them. The germline V gene encodes CDR1 MGHRA and CDR2 YSYEKL. There are 15 residues in the CDR3. CDR3 DNA: TGCGCCAGCAGCCTAACAACTACAAGACAAGAGACCCAGTACTTC. Amino acids: CASSLTTTRQETQYF.

The genes are TRBV5-4 and TRBJ2-7; 9 nucleotides agree with TRBD2. CDR3 length: 14 residues. Germline V gene data show CDR1 as SGHNT and CDR2 as YYREEE (reference sequence). Germline trimming cut 5 bases from V and 3 bases from J; bases unmatched to any gene: 6. CDR3: CASSPGTSFYEQYF. The CDR3 DNA follows: TGTGCCAGCAGTCCCGGGACTAGCTTCTACGAGCAGTACTTC. The full variable domain, completed using reference TRBV5-4 and TRBJ2-7, is ETGVTQSPTHLIKTRGQQVTLRCSSQSGHNTVSWYQQALGQGPQFIFQYYREEENGRGNFPPRFSGLQFPNYSSELNVNALELDDSALYLCASSPGTSFYEQYFGPGTRLTVT.

The genes are TRBV19 and TRBJ1-1; D ambiguous. Germline V gene sequence: CDR1 LNHDA, CDR2 SQIVND (reference sequence). The CDR3 is 12 residues long. Trimming left V 5 bases short and J 1 base short, with 5 bases between. DNA of the CDR3: TGTGCCAGTAGTCCGGGGAACACTGAAGCTTTCTTT. It is translated as CASSPGNTEAFF. Full variable domain (outside the CDR3, taken from reference TRBV19 and TRBJ1-1): DGGITQSPKYLFRKEGQNVTLSCEQNLNHDAMYWYRQDPGQGLRLIYYSQIVNDFQKGDIAEGYSVSREKKESFPLTVTSAQKNPTAFYLCASSPGNTEAFFGQGTRLTVV.

This chain joins TRBV28 and TRBJ2-3, with D possibly matching TRBD1 (6 bases). The V gene lost 5 bases and the J gene lost 6 bases, with 15 bases spanning the gap. The CDR3 consists of 14 residues. The germline gives CDR1 MDHEN, CDR2 SYDVKM. CDR3 amino acids: CASSPDRYEDTQYF. CDR3 in DNA: TGTGCCAGCAGTCCCGACAGGTACGAGGATACGCAGTATTTT.

The chain links TRBV28 to TRBJ2-7; no clear D. V lost 2 bases to trimming and J lost 2 bases, with 13 bases between them. The CDR3 is 15 amino acids. Germline values: CDR1 MDHEN, CDR2 SYDVKM. For the CDR3, the DNA is TGTGCCAGCAGTTTAGGCGGTACTTCCCCCTACGAGCAGTACTTC. Amino acids: CASSLGGTSPYEQYF.

This clone was counted between two and nine times. The chain recombines TRBV19 with TRBJ1-1, with 7 bases lining up with TRBD1. Trimming took 5 bases from V and 4 from J; bases not matched to a gene: 1. This CDR3 is 12 amino acids long. Germline V gene data show CDR1 as LNHDA and CDR2 as SQIVND (reference sequence). CDR3 amino acids: CASSQGVTEAFF. As DNA, the CDR3 is TGTGCCAGTAGTCAGGGGGTCACTGAAGCTTTCTTT.